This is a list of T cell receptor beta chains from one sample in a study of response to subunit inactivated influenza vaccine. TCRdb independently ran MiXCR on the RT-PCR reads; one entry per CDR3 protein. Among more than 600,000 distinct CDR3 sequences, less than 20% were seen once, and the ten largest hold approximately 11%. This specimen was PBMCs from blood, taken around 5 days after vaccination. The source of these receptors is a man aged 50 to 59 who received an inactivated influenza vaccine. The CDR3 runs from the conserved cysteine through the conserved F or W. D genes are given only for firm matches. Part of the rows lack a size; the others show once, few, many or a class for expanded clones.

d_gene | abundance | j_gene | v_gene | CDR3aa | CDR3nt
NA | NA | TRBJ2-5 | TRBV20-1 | CSARDLQGGRETQYF | TGCAGTGCTAGAGATCTGCAGGGTGGTCGGGAGACCCAGTACTTC
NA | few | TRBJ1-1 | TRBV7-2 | CASSLVRTVRAEAFF | TGTGCCAGCAGCTTAGTGCGGACAGTGCGGGCTGAAGCTTTCTTT
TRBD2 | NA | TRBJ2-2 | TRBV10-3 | CAISSGLAVDTGELFF | TGTGCCATCAGTTCGGGACTAGCGGTTGACACCGGGGAGCTGTTTTTT
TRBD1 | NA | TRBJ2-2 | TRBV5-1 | CASSRRGQANTGELFF | TGCGCCAGCAGCCGCCGCGGACAGGCGAACACCGGGGAGCTGTTTTTT
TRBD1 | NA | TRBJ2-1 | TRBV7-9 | CASREKGQGAYNEQFF | TGTGCCAGCAGGGAAAAGGGACAGGGTGCCTACAATGAGCAGTTCTTC
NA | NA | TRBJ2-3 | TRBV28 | CASSSPTRSTQYF | TGTGCCAGCAGTTCCCCTACTAGAAGCACGCAGTATTTT
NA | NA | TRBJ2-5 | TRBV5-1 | CASSNTKETQYF | TGCGCCAGCAGCAATACCAAAGAGACCCAGTACTTC
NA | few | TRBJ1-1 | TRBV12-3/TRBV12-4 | CASSLPVRGKNTEAFF | TGTGCCAGCAGTTTACCCGTCCGCGGGAAGAACACTGAAGCTTTCTTT
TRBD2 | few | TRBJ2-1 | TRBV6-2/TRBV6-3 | CASSWLAGGYNEQFF | TGTGCCAGCAGCTGGCTCGCGGGGGGTTACAATGAGCAGTTCTTC
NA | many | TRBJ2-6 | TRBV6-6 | CASFRSGANVLTF | TGTGCCAGCTTCCGGTCTGGGGCCAACGTCCTGACTTTC
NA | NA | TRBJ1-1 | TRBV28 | CASGGHGRQAFF | TGTGCCAGCGGAGGTCACGGGAGACAAGCTTTCTTT
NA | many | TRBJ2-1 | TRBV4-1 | CASSVTINEQFF | TGCGCCAGCAGCGTCACCATCAATGAGCAGTTCTTC
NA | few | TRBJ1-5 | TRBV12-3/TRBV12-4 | CASSFLGSEGAQHF | TGTGCCAGCAGTTTTCTTGGGTCGGAGGGAGCCCAGCATTTT
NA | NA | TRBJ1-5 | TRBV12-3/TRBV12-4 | CASRPQGLSNQPQHF | TGTGCCAGCAGACCGCAGGGTTTGAGCAATCAGCCCCAGCATTTT
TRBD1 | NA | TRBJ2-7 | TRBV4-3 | CASSQDIQGVTYEQYF | TGCGCCAGCAGCCAAGATATACAGGGGGTAACCTACGAGCAGTACTTC
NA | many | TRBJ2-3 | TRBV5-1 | CATHPGQSTDTQYF | TGCGCCACCCACCCAGGACAAAGCACAGATACGCAGTATTTT
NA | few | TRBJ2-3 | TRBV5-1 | CASSLIWASTDTQYF | TGCGCCAGCAGCTTAATCTGGGCGAGCACAGATACGCAGTATTTT
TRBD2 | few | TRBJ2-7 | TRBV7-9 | CASSTSGRALDEQYF | TGTGCCAGCAGCACTAGCGGGAGGGCGTTAGACGAGCAGTACTTC
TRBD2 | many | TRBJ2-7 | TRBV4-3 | CASSQARASGRYEQYF | TGCGCCAGCAGCCAAGCCCGGGCTAGCGGACGCTACGAGCAGTACTTC
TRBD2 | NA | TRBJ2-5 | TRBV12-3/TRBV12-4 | CASSQSTSGGAETQYF | TGTGCCAGCAGTCAGTCTACGAGCGGGGGTGCAGAGACCCAGTACTTC
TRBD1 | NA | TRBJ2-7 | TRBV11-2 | CASSRFGTGTYEQYF | TGTGCCAGCAGCCGGTTCGGGACAGGAACCTACGAGCAGTACTTC
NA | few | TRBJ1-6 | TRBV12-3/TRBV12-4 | CASRVGAVGNSPLHF | TGTGCCAGCAGGGTAGGGGCTGTAGGTAATTCACCCCTCCACTTT
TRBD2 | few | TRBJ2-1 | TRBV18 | CASSPPGLAYSYNEQFF | TGTGCCAGCTCACCACCGGGACTAGCTTACTCCTACAATGAGCAGTTCTTC
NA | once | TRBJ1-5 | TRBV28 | CASRFRPGNQPQHF | TGTGCCAGCAGGTTTCGACCAGGGAATCAGCCCCAGCATTTT
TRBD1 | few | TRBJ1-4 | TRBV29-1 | CSVGGTGGGLANEKLFF | TGCAGCGTTGGAGGGACAGGGGGCGGCCTAGCTAATGAAAAACTGTTTTTT
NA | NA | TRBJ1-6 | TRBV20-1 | CSASEGYNNSPLHF | TGCAGTGCTAGCGAGGGGTACAATAATTCACCCCTCCACTTT
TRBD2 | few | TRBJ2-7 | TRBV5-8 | CASSLRLRGGNYEQYF | TGTGCCAGCAGCTTGAGGCTTAGGGGAGGGAACTACGAGCAGTACTTC
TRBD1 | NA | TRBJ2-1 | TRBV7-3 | CASSQDRPASYNEQFF | TGTGCCAGCAGCCAGGACAGGCCCGCGAGCTACAATGAGCAGTTCTTC
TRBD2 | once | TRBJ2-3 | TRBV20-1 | CSARNSGRTETQYF | TGCAGTGCTAGAAACAGCGGGAGGACAGAAACGCAGTATTTT
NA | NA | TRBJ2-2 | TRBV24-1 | CATSDQGHGSGELFF | TGTGCCACCAGTGACCAGGGCCACGGGTCCGGGGAGCTGTTTTTT
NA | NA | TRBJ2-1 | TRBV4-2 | CASSQDQVANNEQFF | TGTGCCAGCAGCCAAGATCAAGTGGCGAACAATGAGCAGTTCTTC
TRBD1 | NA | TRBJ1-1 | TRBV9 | CASSVGPGTGGLRRDTEAFF | TGTGCCAGCAGCGTAGGTCCAGGCACAGGGGGATTAAGGAGGGACACTGAAGCTTTCTTT
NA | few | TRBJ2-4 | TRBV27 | CASSLSPIHTNIQYF | TGTGCCAGCAGTTTATCCCCTATACATACAAACATTCAGTACTTC
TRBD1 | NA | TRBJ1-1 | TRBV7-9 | CASSGYRGQGPEAFF | TGTGCCAGCAGCGGTTACCGCGGACAGGGCCCTGAAGCTTTCTTT
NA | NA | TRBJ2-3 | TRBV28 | CASSILSGTTSTDTQYF | TGTGCCAGCAGTATACTATCCGGGACGACTAGCACAGATACGCAGTATTTT
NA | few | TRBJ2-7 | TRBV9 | CASSVGPSGTYEQYF | TGTGCCAGCAGCGTAGGCCCCTCAGGAACCTACGAGCAGTACTTC
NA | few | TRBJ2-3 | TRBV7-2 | CASSSTYFTDTQYF | TGTGCCAGCAGCTCGACATATTTTACAGATACGCAGTATTTT
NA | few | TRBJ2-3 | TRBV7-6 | CASSPGPRRDTQYF | TGTGCCAGCAGCCCAGGGCCTCGCCGAGATACGCAGTATTTT
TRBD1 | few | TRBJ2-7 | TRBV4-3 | CASSQAETGGLPYEQYF | TGCGCCAGCAGCCAAGCCGAGACAGGGGGCTTACCCTACGAGCAGTACTTC
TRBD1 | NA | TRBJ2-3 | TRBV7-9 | CASTPGQGFSDTQYF | TGTGCCAGCACCCCGGGACAGGGGTTTTCAGATACGCAGTATTTT
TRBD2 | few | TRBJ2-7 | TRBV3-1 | CASSQDGRGGEQYF | TGTGCCAGCAGCCAAGACGGACGGGGGGGCGAGCAGTACTTC
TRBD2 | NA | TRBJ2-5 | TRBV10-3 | CAISESGGALETQYF | TGTGCCATCAGTGAGAGCGGGGGGGCCTTGGAGACCCAGTACTTC
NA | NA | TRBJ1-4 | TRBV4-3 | CASSQDRQSNEKLFF | TGCGCCAGCAGCCAAGATCGTCAGAGTAATGAAAAACTGTTTTTT